These 20 T cell receptor beta chains share one sample of origin, sequenced in a study of shared T cell receptors in the human thymus. Sequencing was performed with immunoSEQ multiplex PCR; in TCRdb, only in-frame clones are kept and a portion is missing. Counted here are roughly 660,000 clones, approximately 87% occurring once; the ten biggest clones make up approximately 0.01%. The sample was also reused in another study, on human thymus T cells.

Sequenced: thymocytes. These receptors originate from a boy under three years old with a congenital heart defect.

This clone occurred once. The CDR3 DNA sequence: TGTGCCACCAGCAGCCGGGACAGGGGTCTTTCGGAGACTAGCCAGACCGAGCAGTACTTC. Amino acids: CATSSRDRGLSETSQTEQYF. The V gene is TRBV15, the J gene TRBJ2-7; 10 nucleotides agree with TRBD1. Germline CDR1 LNHNV, CDR2 YYDKDF (reference sequence). V lost 3 bases, J lost 6 bases, and 23 bases stayed unmatched. The CDR3 spans 20 residues.

The chain recombines TRBV4-3 with TRBJ2-3; D might be TRBD2 (6 bases). This CDR3 is built from 17 residues. The V end was cut by 3 bases, the J end by 3 bases, with 19 bases between. In germline, CDR1 is LGHNA, CDR2 YSLEER. The CDR3 DNA is TGCGCCAGCAGCCACCTTGGGGACTCGATGAAAACAGATACGCAGTATTTT. Amino acid sequence: CASSHLGDSMKTDTQYF.

The J gene is TRBJ2-7, the V gene TRBV6-4; TRBD2 agrees at 9 bases. The germline V gene has CDR1 MRHNA and CDR2 SNTAGT. This CDR3 spans 20 amino acids. V trimming: 9 bases; J trimming: 4 bases; junction bases outside the gene matches: 28. The CDR3: CARQVSTTGPNLAGNYEQYF. The CDR3, as DNA: TGTGCCAGACAGGTGAGTACAACAGGGCCCAACCTAGCGGGGAATTACGAGCAGTACTTC.

This clone occurred once. The sample carries other DNA sequences with the same CDR3. The rearrangement uses TRBV30 and TRBJ2-5; TRBD1 aligns across 8 bases. The V gene's germline CDR1 is GTSNPN and CDR2 SVGIG (reference sequence). The V segment lost 3 bases and the J segment 1 base; nucleotides outside the gene matches: 4. The CDR3 is made up of 14 amino acids. CDR3 bases: TGTGCCTGGAGCCGGACAGGGTCCCAAGAGACCCAGTACTTC. As protein: CAWSRTGSQETQYF.

This chain joins TRBV27 and TRBJ2-7; 7 nucleotides line up with TRBD1. The V and J ends lost 5 bases and 2 bases, in that order; junction bases with no gene match: 6. There are 14 residues in the CDR3. Germline CDR1 reads MNHEY; CDR2 reads SMNVEV (reference sequence). CDR3 loop: CASSTGTDAYEQYF. CDR3 sequence (DNA): TGTGCCAGCAGTACCGGGACAGACGCCTACGAGCAGTACTTC.

This clone was detected once. V usage is TRBV5-6 and J usage is TRBJ2-2, with 7 nucleotides matching TRBD1. CDR3 length: 15 residues. V trimming: 4 bases; J trimming: 0 bases; junction bases outside the gene matches: 3. Germline V gene sequence: CDR1 SGHDT, CDR2 YYEEEE. The CDR3 nucleotides are TGTGCCAGCAGCGGTGGGACAGCGAACACCGGGGAGCTGTTTTTT. It codes for CASSGGTANTGELFF.

J is TRBJ2-5 and V is TRBV4-1, with D perhaps matching TRBD1 (6 bases). The CDR3 has 15 amino acids. V was clipped by 0 bases and J by 5 bases, with 13 bases between them. The germline CDR1 and CDR2 sequences are MGHRA and YSYEKL. The CDR3 is CASSQEARGSETQYF. The DNA for the CDR3 is TGCGCCAGCAGCCAAGAGGCCAGGGGAAGCGAGACCCAGTACTTC.

The V and J genes are TRBV4-2 and TRBJ1-2; D possibly corresponds to TRBD1 (5 bases). The germline CDR1 and CDR2 sequences are LGHNA and YNFKEQ. Between the trimmed V and J ends, which lost 0 bases and 5 bases, there was a span of 16 bases. This CDR3 has 16 amino acids. This CDR3 reads CASSQDPVAGRYGYTF. Written as DNA, the CDR3 is TGTGCCAGCAGCCAAGACCCTGTGGCAGGGAGGTATGGCTACACCTTC.

The chain recombines TRBV5-6 with TRBJ2-6; D is possibly TRBD1 (6 bases). The germline gives CDR1 SGHDT, CDR2 YYEEEE. Trimming took 1 base from V and 0 from J, leaving 17 bases between them. The length of the CDR3 is 19 residues. The CDR3 DNA is TGTGCCAGCAGCTTGCCGGACAGCCTTTTGTACTCTGGGGCCAACGTCCTGACTTTC. Its protein is CASSLPDSLLYSGANVLTF.

This sequence joins TRBV4-3 and TRBJ2-7; 12 positions agree with TRBD2. The CDR3 is 15 amino acids. The V gene end was trimmed by 0 bases and the J gene end by 7 bases; junction bases not matched to a gene: 4. Germline CDR1 is LGHNA and CDR2 is YSLEER. The CDR3 DNA is TGCGCCAGCAGCCAAGATCTGGGACTAGCGGGTGAGCAGTACTTC. Amino acids: CASSQDLGLAGEQYF.

The chain is built from TRBV5-1 and TRBJ2-1; 9 nucleotides line up with TRBD1. There are 13 residues in the CDR3. V shed 5 bases, J shed 5 bases, and the junction held 2 bases outside the gene matches. The germline gives CDR1 SGHRS, CDR2 YFSETQ. In DNA form, the CDR3 reads TGCGCCAGCAGACAGGGGGCCAACAATGAGCAGTTCTTC. It encodes CASRQGANNEQFF.

The rearrangement joins TRBV6-4 to TRBJ1-1, with 7 nucleotides matching TRBD1. V lost 5 bases and J lost 5; bases outside the gene matches: 11. CDR1 is MRHNA, CDR2 SNTAGT, per germline. The CDR3 is 15 amino acids. In nucleotides, the CDR3 is TGTGCCAGCAGTCCCACGAGCAGGGGGGAAACTGAAGCTTTCTTT. It codes for CASSPTSRGETEAFF.

V is TRBV28 and J is TRBJ2-7; TRBD2 aligns across 13 bases. The length of the CDR3 is 17 residues. J was trimmed by 6 bases and V by 5 bases; bases with no gene match: 13. Germline assignment: CDR1 MDHEN and CDR2 SYDVKM. The CDR3 nucleotides are TGTGCCAGCAGTCCAGGGACTAGCGGGACCCCAGTTCGCGAGCAGTACTTC. It yields the protein CASSPGTSGTPVREQYF.

V usage is TRBV7-8 and J usage is TRBJ2-5, with a tentative D call TRBD1 (6 bases). The V gene lost 1 base and the J gene lost 6 bases, with 15 bases spanning the gap. The V gene's germline CDR1 is SGHVS and CDR2 FQNEAQ. The CDR3 runs to 15 residues. This CDR3 is CASSLGGRGRKTQYF. The DNA for the CDR3 is TGTGCCAGCAGCTTAGGGGGCAGGGGAAGGAAGACCCAGTACTTC.

The chain joins TRBV4-1 to TRBJ2-4, with D unclear. V was clipped by 1 base and J by 7 bases, with 5 bases between them. The germline V gene encodes CDR1 MGHRA and CDR2 YSYEKL. The CDR3 is 12 residues long. DNA of the CDR3: TGCGCCAGCAGCCAAGCTCCGAACATTCAGTACTTC. This gives the protein CASSQAPNIQYF.

The gene calls are TRBV6-6 and TRBJ2-1; TRBD1 might be the D (5 bases). CDR1 and CDR2 (germline): MNHNY, SVGAGI (reference sequence). The CDR3 runs 15 residues. With 0 bases removed from V and 1 base from J, the gap between germline ends came to 7 bases. CDR3 coding DNA: TGTGCCAGCAGTTACTCGCAGGGTTCCTACAATGAGCAGTTCTTC. Translated: CASSYSQGSYNEQFF.

The rearrangement uses TRBV27 and TRBJ2-3, with TRBD1 as a possible D gene (6 bases). CDR3 size: 16 residues. Trimming took 0 bases from V and 2 from J, leaving 12 bases between them. The germline gives CDR1 MNHEY, CDR2 SMNVEV (reference sequence). DNA of the CDR3: TGTGCCAGCAGTTTATCGTGGGACACCGACACAGATACGCAGTATTTT. Residues: CASSLSWDTDTDTQYF.

The chain joins TRBV12-5 to TRBJ2-7, with 8 nucleotides matching TRBD1. This CDR3 is built from 15 residues. V was pared by 1 base and J by 0 bases, with 2 bases of the junction left unmatched. Germline CDR1 LGHNT, CDR2 FRNRAP. This chain's CDR3 is CASGLAGQGSYEQYF. The CDR3 DNA follows: TGTGCTAGTGGTTTGGCCGGACAGGGCTCCTACGAGCAGTACTTC.

The rearrangement joins TRBV7-8 to TRBJ2-7, with 9 bases that match TRBD1. Germline lookup yields CDR1 SGHVS and CDR2 FQNEAQ. There are 18 residues in the CDR3. V was clipped by 6 bases and J by 3 bases; unmatched bases: 18. The CDR3 spells CASSRCGVDRDRVYEQYF. Written as DNA, the CDR3 is TGTGCCAGCAGTCGGTGTGGGGTCGACCGGGACAGGGTCTACGAGCAGTACTTC.

This clone was counted a single time. CDR3 sequence reads: CASSWAGTSGPNEQFF. The CDR3 DNA sequence: TGTGCCAGCAGCTGGGCCGGGACTAGCGGTCCCAATGAGCAGTTCTTC. The V gene is TRBV6-6, the J gene TRBJ2-1, with 11 bases aligning to TRBD2. J was trimmed by 6 bases and V by 6 bases; bases with no gene match: 10. CDR1 MNHNY and CDR2 SVGAGI come from the germline V gene (reference sequence). The CDR3 is 16 residues long.